This TCR beta chain was identified during a study of sequential checkpoint blockade in melanoma. Study as a whole: Randomization was 1:1 between first-line nivolumab→ipilimumab and ipilimumab→nivolumab.

The protocol was immunoSEQ multiplex PCR, while the TCRdb copy is restricted to in-frame clones and leaves out a portion. The table lists about 20,000 clones, over 70% of them singletons, with 35% to 45% in the top ten. The treatment denotes: randomized to nivolumab then ipilimumab (arm A) or the reverse (arm B). DNA-damaging chemotherapy had not been given to any patient beforehand. Live CD3+CD8+ CD19− CD56− cells were sorted from PBMCs. This clone was picked up a small number of times. Germline-derived CDR1 and CDR2 are MDHEN and SYDVKM. This CDR3 spans 13 amino acids. V lost 4 bases and J 6 bases, leaving 13 bases between the germline ends.

The V gene is TRBV28, the J gene TRBJ2-7; tentatively, D is TRBD1 (6 bases). This specimen consisted of CD8+ T cells sorted from blood (inferred from file names), obtained from a patient given nivolumab and ipilimumab in sequence. This clonotype was sampled from a human donor with melanoma. The CDR3 DNA reads TGTGCCAGCAGTTCCCACAGGGAACGCGAGCAGTACTTC. It encodes CASSSHREREQYF.